This T cell receptor (beta chain) was sequenced in a study of cytomegalovirus exposure and HLA in healthy donors. This clone was recorded once. No antigen is known for it. Overall study results and limits: TRBV6-2, TRBV6-3 and some other V segments were unresolvable in 87-base-pair reads. Later analysis indicated greater clonal expansion among HLA-associated TCR beta chains than among equally common other chains.

The CDR3 extends over 13 amino acids. From germline, CDR1 is SQVTM and CDR2 ANQGSEA. Trimming shortened V by 4 bases and J by 2 bases, and 9 bases separated the two germline ends. The PCR used 60 Vbeta and 13 Jbeta primers. In the original analysis: Later reanalysis found approximately 76 million unique TCR beta chains, 10 million to 12 million of them shared. TCRdb's copy holds only in-frame clones and misses some; the assay was immunoSEQ multiplex PCR. Clone size and V and J calls were adopted from that table, with D and trimming inferred from the DNA. This sample has approximately 100,000 clones, with more than 75% found just once.

The sample comprised PBMCs. The chain employs TRBV29-1 and TRBJ1-3; no clear D gene. This sequence originates from a man aged 25-45 years in good health and CMV-seropositive. CDR3 bases: TGCAGCGTTGTAGAGGCCACTGGAAACACCATATATTTT. This encodes CSVVEATGNTIYF.